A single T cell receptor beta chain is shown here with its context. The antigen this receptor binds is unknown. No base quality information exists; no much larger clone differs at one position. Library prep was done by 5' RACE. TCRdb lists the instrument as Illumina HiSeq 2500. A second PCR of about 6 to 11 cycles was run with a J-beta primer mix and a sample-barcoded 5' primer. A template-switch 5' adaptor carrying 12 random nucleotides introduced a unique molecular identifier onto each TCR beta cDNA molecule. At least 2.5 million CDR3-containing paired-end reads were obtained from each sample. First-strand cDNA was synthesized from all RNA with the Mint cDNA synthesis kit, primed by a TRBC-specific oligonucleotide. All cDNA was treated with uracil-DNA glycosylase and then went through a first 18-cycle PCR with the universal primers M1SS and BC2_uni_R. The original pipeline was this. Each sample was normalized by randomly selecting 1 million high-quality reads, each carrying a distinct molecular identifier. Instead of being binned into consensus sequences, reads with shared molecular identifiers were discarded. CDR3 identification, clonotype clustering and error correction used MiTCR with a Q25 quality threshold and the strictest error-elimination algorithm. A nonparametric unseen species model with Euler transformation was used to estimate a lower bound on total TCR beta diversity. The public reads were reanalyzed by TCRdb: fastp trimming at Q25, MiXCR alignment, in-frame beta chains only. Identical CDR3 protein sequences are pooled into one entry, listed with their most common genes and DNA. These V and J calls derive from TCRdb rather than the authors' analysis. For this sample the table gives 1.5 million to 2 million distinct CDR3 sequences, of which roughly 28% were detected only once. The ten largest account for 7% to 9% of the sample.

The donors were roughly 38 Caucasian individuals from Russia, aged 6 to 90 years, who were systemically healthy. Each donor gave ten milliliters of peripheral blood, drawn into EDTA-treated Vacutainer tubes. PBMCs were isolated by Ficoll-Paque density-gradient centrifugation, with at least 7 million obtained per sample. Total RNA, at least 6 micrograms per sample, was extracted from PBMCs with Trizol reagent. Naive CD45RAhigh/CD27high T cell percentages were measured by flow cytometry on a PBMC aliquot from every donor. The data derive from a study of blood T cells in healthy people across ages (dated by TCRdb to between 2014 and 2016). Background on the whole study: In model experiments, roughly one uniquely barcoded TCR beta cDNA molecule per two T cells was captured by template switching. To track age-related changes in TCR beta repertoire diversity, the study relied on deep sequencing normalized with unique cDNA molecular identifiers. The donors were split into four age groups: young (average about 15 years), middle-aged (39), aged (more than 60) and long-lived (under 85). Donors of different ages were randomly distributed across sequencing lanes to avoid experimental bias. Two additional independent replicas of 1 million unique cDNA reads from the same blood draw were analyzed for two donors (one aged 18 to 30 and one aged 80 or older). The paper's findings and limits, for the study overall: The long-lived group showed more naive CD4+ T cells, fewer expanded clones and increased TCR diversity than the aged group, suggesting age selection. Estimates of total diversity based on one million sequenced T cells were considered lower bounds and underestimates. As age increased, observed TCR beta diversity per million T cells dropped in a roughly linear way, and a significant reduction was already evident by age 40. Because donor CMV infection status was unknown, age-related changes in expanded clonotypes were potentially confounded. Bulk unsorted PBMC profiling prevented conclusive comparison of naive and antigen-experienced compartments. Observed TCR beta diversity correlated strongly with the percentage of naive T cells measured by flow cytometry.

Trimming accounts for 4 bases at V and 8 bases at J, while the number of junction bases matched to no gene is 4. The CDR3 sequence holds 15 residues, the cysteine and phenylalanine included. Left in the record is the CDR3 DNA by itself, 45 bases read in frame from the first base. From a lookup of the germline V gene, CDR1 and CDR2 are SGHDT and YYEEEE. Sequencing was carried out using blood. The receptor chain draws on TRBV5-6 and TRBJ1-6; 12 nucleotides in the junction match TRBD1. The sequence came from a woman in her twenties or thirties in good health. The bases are TGTGCCAGCAGCCGGGGGACAGGGGGCGATTCACCCCTCCACTTT. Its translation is CASSRGTGGDSPLHF.